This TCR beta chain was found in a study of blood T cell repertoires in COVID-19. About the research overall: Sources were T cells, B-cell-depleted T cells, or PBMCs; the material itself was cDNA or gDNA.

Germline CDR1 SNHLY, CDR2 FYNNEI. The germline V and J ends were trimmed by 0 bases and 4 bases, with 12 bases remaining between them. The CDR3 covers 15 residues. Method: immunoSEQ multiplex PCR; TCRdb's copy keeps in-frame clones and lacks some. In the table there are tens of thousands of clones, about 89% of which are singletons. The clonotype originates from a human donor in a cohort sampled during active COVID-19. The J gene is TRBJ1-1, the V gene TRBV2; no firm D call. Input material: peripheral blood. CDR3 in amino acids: CASSEARVSGTEAFF. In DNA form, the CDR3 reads TGTGCCAGCAGTGAAGCCCGGGTGTCGGGCACTGAAGCTTTCTTT.